Listed below are T cell receptor beta chains from one sample, sequenced in a study of shared clonotypes between healthy human individuals. Assay used: immunoSEQ multiplex PCR; TCRdb lists only in-frame clones, some missing. The sample holds about 500,000 clones, roughly four fifths seen once. The sample consisted of PBMCs. Receptors originate from a woman in her thirties or forties in good health. Some clones in this sample may be carry-over from other donors' samples. CDR3s include the opening cysteine and the closing phenylalanine or tryptophan. D genes are given only for firm matches. Clone size is not always given. Where it is, it says once, few, many or a class for expanded clones.

>-|-|TRBV5-8|TRBJ1-4
CASSLPQRGEKLFF
>-|-|TRBV4-2|TRBJ2-2
CATRQFSDTGELFF
>TRBD1|-|TRBV2|TRBJ1-4
CASGDRAIPSTNEKLFF
>TRBD1|-|TRBV6-6|TRBJ2-3
CASSGLTGLADTQYF
>-|-|TRBV27|TRBJ1-1
CASSFLDSGTEAFF
>TRBD1|-|TRBV4-2|TRBJ1-2
CASSLDTGAPGYTF
>-|-|TRBV10-1|TRBJ2-1
CASSGTPTANNEQFF
>-|-|TRBV5-4|TRBJ2-6
CASSLQGPGANVLTF
>-|-|TRBV18|TRBJ2-2
CASSPQGGTGELFF
>TRBD2|-|TRBV5-1|TRBJ2-2
CASSSTSLMNTGELFF
>-|-|TRBV4-1|TRBJ1-1
CASSIPGGGTEAFF
>-|-|TRBV30|TRBJ1-4
CAWSRAGNEKLFF
>-|-|TRBV7-9|TRBJ2-1
CASSLDVPIPTFF
>TRBD2|many|TRBV9|TRBJ2-5
CASSPGTSLQETQYF
>-|-|TRBV7-9|TRBJ1-1
CASSLRQTNTEAFF
>TRBD2|-|TRBV11-1|TRBJ2-5
CASSVLAGLGETQYF
>-|-|TRBV7-7|TRBJ2-6
CASSYVLPQSRANVLTF
>-|-|TRBV9|TRBJ2-3
CASSASGSSTDTQYF
>TRBD2|-|TRBV27|TRBJ2-5
CASSPQLAGEGTQYF
>-|-|TRBV2|TRBJ1-6
CASSSGFGGSPLHF
>-|-|TRBV4-1|TRBJ2-7
CASSQSGGGGGIYEQYF
>-|-|TRBV30|TRBJ2-7
CAWTGDDWSYEQYF
>-|-|TRBV14|TRBJ1-4
CASSKGAGEKLFF
>TRBD2|-|TRBV7-9|TRBJ2-7
CASSPSGRAPGGEQYF
>-|-|TRBV30|TRBJ2-1
CAWSRGLRDEQFF
>-|once|TRBV6-5|TRBJ1-5
CASSYSGYLNQPQHF
>-|-|TRBV2|TRBJ2-7
CASSGGRVGWGYEQYF
>-|-|TRBV19|TRBJ1-1
CASSIGGPRTEAFF
>TRBD1|-|TRBV11-2|TRBJ2-7
CASSSPGRTGKGHEQYF
>TRBD1|few|TRBV6-5|TRBJ1-1
CASSGTGGTEAFF
>TRBD2|few|TRBV15|TRBJ2-6
CATSSAGTSSSGANVLTF
>-|-|TRBV7-9|TRBJ1-1
CASSLDTGFMGMNTEAFF
>-|-|TRBV11-2|TRBJ2-4
CASSLRGGNIQYF
>TRBD1|-|TRBV14|TRBJ2-3
CASSHTGGYSTDTQYF
>-|-|TRBV7-2|TRBJ2-1
CASSLGTYNEQFF
>-|-|TRBV11-2|TRBJ2-5
CASSRHREETQYF
>-|-|TRBV19|TRBJ1-5
CASNQPGAIRNQPQHF
>-|-|TRBV19|TRBJ1-1
CASSSGTPGFEAFF
>TRBD1|once|TRBV6-1|TRBJ1-4
CASSDDRGEKLFF
>TRBD2|-|TRBV9|TRBJ2-1
CASSVVGAGGDEQFF
>TRBD2|-|TRBV9|TRBJ2-7
CASSQGLAGLYEQYF
>TRBD1|once|TRBV4-2|TRBJ1-2
CASSHGTAYGYTF
>TRBD1|-|TRBV11-2|TRBJ2-7
CASSHYQGASYEQYF
>TRBD2|once|TRBV5-1|TRBJ2-4
CASSTGTSGELAKNIQYF
>-|-|TRBV5-8|TRBJ1-3
CASNLGAGNTIYF
>-|-|TRBV7-9|TRBJ2-7
CASSFDTGYEQYF
>TRBD2|few|TRBV29-1|TRBJ2-7
CSVEDPRGGPYEQYF
>-|-|TRBV7-3|TRBJ2-5
CASSPTQGETQYF
>-|-|TRBV19|TRBJ1-4
CASSIESSKLFF
>-|once|TRBV7-9|TRBJ2-7
CASSFTQGPIYEQYF
>TRBD1|-|TRBV27|TRBJ1-2
CASGTVGSYGYTF
>-|-|TRBV30|TRBJ2-7
CAWGSTYEQYF
>TRBD1|many|TRBV7-6|TRBJ2-7
CASSLRARDRDEQYF
>TRBD1|-|TRBV7-9|TRBJ1-1
CASSLVGQGANTEAFF
>-|-|TRBV30|TRBJ2-3
CAWRDQRRLSTDTQYF
>-|once|TRBV7-3|TRBJ2-1
CASSLEGGAGEQFF
>-|few|TRBV5-1|TRBJ2-3
CASSSYTDTQYF
>TRBD1|-|TRBV29-1|TRBJ2-2
CTATGVSNTGELFF
>TRBD1|few|TRBV5-1|TRBJ1-1
CASSLDRGTEAFF
>-|-|TRBV5-6|TRBJ2-7
CASSRTSEQYF